The clone carrying this T cell receptor (beta chain) has a single count. No antigen is known for it. From germline, CDR1 is SGHAT and CDR2 FQNNGV. The CDR3 totals 16 residues. Losses at the gene ends were 6 bases for V and 3 bases for J; bases not matched to a gene: 9. The source of the sample is a study of cytomegalovirus exposure and HLA in healthy donors. General study findings and limits: Roughly even sequencing depth across donors was the assumption behind the presence/absence analyses. In vitro assays verified that a few CMV-associated chains recognized CMV antigens specifically. With high specificity and sensitivity, the classifier reportedly diagnosed cytomegalovirus status.

The primer mix had 60 Vbeta and 13 Jbeta primers. Data came from immunoSEQ multiplex PCR; TCRdb stores just in-frame clones and leaves some out. The data hold 130,000 to 150,000 clones, with about 76% observed a single time. Sequenced sample: PBMCs. The rearrangement uses TRBV11-2 and TRBJ1-3; 9 positions match TRBD1. This clonotype originated in a man aged 18 to 30 in good health and CMV-seronegative. The CDR3 reads CASREQGAPFGNTIYF. The CDR3, as DNA: TGTGCCAGCAGAGAACAGGGGGCTCCGTTTGGAAACACCATATATTTT.